Listed below are T cell receptor beta chains from one sample, sequenced in a study of CD8 T cells in Susac syndrome. TCRdb used MiXCR to reprocess the immunoSEQ multiplex PCR reads, holding one entry per CDR3 protein. The sample yields approximately 110,000 distinct CDR3 sequences, roughly 93% seen once. Sequenced input: CD8+ T cells from PBMCs. These receptors were taken from a human donor with multiple sclerosis. CDR3s include the opening cysteine and the closing phenylalanine or tryptophan. Fields, in order: V gene, clone size, CDR3 protein. Clone size appears in some rows only: once, few, many, or a class for an expanded clone.

V gene: TRBV30; clone size: -; CDR3 protein: CAWNPSGRYNEQFF
V gene: TRBV28; clone size: -; CDR3 protein: CASSTGGVGQFF
V gene: TRBV7-9; clone size: -; CDR3 protein: CASGTGAEAFF
V gene: TRBV10-3; clone size: -; CDR3 protein: CAIPREFYGYTF
V gene: TRBV24-1; clone size: once; CDR3 protein: CATSTGQRSAGYTF
V gene: TRBV25-1; clone size: -; CDR3 protein: CASSLTGSLLHYGYTF
V gene: TRBV7-9; clone size: -; CDR3 protein: CASRPGVYEQFF
V gene: TRBV20-1; clone size: -; CDR3 protein: CSARDNGPIRSSYEQYF
V gene: TRBV13; clone size: -; CDR3 protein: CASSGIAGRAYNEQFF
V gene: TRBV6-5; clone size: -; CDR3 protein: CASSWDCCSYEQYF
V gene: TRBV28; clone size: -; CDR3 protein: CASSWFVRANYGYTF
V gene: TRBV9; clone size: -; CDR3 protein: CASSGSASGASQETQYF
V gene: TRBV19; clone size: -; CDR3 protein: CASTPVGGNTGELFF
V gene: TRBV5-6; clone size: -; CDR3 protein: CASSIQGATNEKLFF
V gene: TRBV24-1; clone size: -; CDR3 protein: CATSDLGVGQPQHF
V gene: TRBV4-1; clone size: -; CDR3 protein: CASSQGGRGHYGYTF
V gene: TRBV11-2; clone size: -; CDR3 protein: CASSLVRQVYEQFF
V gene: TRBV4-2; clone size: -; CDR3 protein: CASSQGGTKNIQYF
V gene: TRBV13; clone size: -; CDR3 protein: CASSLLSETSRYPDTQYF
V gene: TRBV20-1; clone size: -; CDR3 protein: CSAPNPSNEQFF
V gene: TRBV4-1; clone size: -; CDR3 protein: CASRQHAGGGQPQHF
V gene: TRBV28; clone size: once; CDR3 protein: CASSLYRDNSYEQYF
V gene: TRBV4-1; clone size: -; CDR3 protein: CASSQRGASGGYNEQFF
V gene: TRBV6-5; clone size: -; CDR3 protein: CASSRLSPIYGYTF
V gene: TRBV3-1; clone size: once; CDR3 protein: CASSQLLRQGSYNEQFF
V gene: TRBV10-3; clone size: -; CDR3 protein: CAISVGEGSYNEQFF
V gene: TRBV12-3/TRBV12-4; clone size: -; CDR3 protein: CASRENLYEEKLFF
V gene: TRBV7-8; clone size: -; CDR3 protein: CASSLMLERREYNEQFF
V gene: TRBV5-1; clone size: once; CDR3 protein: CASTGDTQYF
V gene: TRBV2; clone size: -; CDR3 protein: CASSEARGREVSYNEQFF
V gene: TRBV6-5; clone size: -; CDR3 protein: CASSYSGGTEAFF
V gene: TRBV13; clone size: -; CDR3 protein: CASSPQGPDNEQFF
V gene: TRBV12-5; clone size: -; CDR3 protein: CASGLPQETQYF
V gene: TRBV29-1; clone size: once; CDR3 protein: CSVDGGTGSLVDEQYF
V gene: TRBV30; clone size: -; CDR3 protein: CASTGTSYEQYF
V gene: TRBV27; clone size: -; CDR3 protein: CASSVTGDVPYEQYF
V gene: TRBV2; clone size: few; CDR3 protein: CASSGSGRAPLEQYF
V gene: TRBV27; clone size: -; CDR3 protein: CASTHGQGYEQYF
V gene: TRBV5-1; clone size: -; CDR3 protein: CASSLASGWRDTQYF
V gene: TRBV7-8; clone size: -; CDR3 protein: CASGPQREIYNEQFF
V gene: TRBV6-2/TRBV6-3; clone size: -; CDR3 protein: CASHTIKGGLKTQYF
V gene: TRBV19; clone size: once; CDR3 protein: CASSADRVTSQPQHF
V gene: TRBV19; clone size: -; CDR3 protein: CASSRRTFQETQYF
V gene: TRBV27; clone size: -; CDR3 protein: CASSGTSGTQEQFF
V gene: TRBV7-8; clone size: -; CDR3 protein: CASSLQGSEQYF
V gene: TRBV12-3/TRBV12-4; clone size: few; CDR3 protein: CASRGPGNQPQHF